This TCR beta chain was recovered during a study of shared clonotypes between healthy human individuals. Profiling relied on immunoSEQ multiplex PCR, and the TCRdb table lists in-frame clones only, not all of them. The sample gives about 680,000 clones, approximately 90% of which show up once; 20% to 25% is in the top ten. The naive CD8 subset, CD45RO-negative cells positively selected for CCR7, excluded terminally differentiated effector memory CD45RA+ cells. Source material: naive CD8+ T cells sorted from blood. This TCR came from a man aged 30 to 39 in good health.

CDR3 DNA sequence: TGTGCCAGCAGCTTAAGCCGACGGACAGGGGTTACTGAAGCTTTCTTT. Translation: CASSLSRRTGVTEAFF. The rearrangement joins TRBV7-9 to TRBJ1-1, with TRBD1 identical over 9 bases. The V and J ends lost 2 bases and 5 bases, in that order; junction bases with no gene match: 9. CDR1 and CDR2 (germline): SEHNR, FQNEAQ (reference sequence). This CDR3 is built from 16 residues. Using reference TRBV7-9 and TRBJ1-1 for the parts outside the CDR3, the full variable domain is DTGVSQNPRHKITKRGQNVTFRCDPISEHNRLYWYRQTLGQGPEFLTYFQNEAQLEKSRLLSDRFSAERPKGSFSTLEIQRTEQGDSAMYLCASSLSRRTGVTEAFFGQGTRLTVV.